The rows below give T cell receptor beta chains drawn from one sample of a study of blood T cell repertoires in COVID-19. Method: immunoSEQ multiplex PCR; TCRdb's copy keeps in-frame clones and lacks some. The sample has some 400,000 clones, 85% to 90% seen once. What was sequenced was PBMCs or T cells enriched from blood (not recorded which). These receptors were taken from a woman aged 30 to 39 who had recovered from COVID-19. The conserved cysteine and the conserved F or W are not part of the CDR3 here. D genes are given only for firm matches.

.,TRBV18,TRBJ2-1,ASSPAGGTEEQF
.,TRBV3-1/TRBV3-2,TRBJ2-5,ASSQELQRALLEETQY
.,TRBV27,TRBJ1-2,ASSLSDRTYGYT
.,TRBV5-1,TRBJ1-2,ASSRDSLLGDGYT
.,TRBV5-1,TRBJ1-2,ASSRVEGYGYT
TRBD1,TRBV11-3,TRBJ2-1,ASSSGQGYNEQF
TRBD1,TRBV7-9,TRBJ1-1,ASSGRTGGRPEAF
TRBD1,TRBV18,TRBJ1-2,ASYATGAHGYT
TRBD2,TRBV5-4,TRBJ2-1,ASSPRTRGGDEQF
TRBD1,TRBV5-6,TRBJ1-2,ASKPRGLGVLDGYT
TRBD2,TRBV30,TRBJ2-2,AWTLGLAVGGELF
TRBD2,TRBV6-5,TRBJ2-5,ASSYSRGRGLETQY
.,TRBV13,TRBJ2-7,ASNPRGSYEQY
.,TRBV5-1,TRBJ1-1,ASSLEGATAFGNTEAF
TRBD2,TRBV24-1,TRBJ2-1,ATSDPPGTGGGHGEQF
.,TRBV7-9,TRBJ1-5,ASSPLNQPQH
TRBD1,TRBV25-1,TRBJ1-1,ASNDRVGTEAF
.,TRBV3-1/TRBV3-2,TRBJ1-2,ASSQDLTTNYIYGYT
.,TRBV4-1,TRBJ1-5,ASSQDLTSSNQPQH
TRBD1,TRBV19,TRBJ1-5,ASSIGDRAEPQH
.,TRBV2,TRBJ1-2,ASETASNYGYT
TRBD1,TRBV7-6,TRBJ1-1,ASSATGGPAF
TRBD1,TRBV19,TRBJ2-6,ASQSNNRGYSGANVLT
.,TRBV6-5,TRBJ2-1,ASSFGGGAQEQF
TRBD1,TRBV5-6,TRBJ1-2,ASSLGGQGTLLAGYT
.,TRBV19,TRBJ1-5,ASSTGWSLGNQPQH
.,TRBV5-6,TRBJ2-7,ASSGNLGGRHEQY
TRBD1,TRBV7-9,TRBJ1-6,ASSVGQENNSPLH
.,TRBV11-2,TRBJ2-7,ASSSRQVSSYEQY
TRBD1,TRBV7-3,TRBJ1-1,ASSSGTGVSEAF
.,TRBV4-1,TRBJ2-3,ASSQRVLDTDTQY
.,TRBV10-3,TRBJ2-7,AINGGSHEQY
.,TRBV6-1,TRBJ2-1,ASSEAARYNEQF
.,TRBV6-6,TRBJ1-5,ASTNTGGISNQPQH
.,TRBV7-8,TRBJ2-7,ASSILYEQY
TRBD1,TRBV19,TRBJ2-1,ASSTRGGFEQF
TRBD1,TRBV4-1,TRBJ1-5,ASSQAGTGVNQPQH
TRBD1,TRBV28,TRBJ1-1,ASSNRGRNTEAF
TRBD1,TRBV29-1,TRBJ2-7,SVSTGTGGIYEQY
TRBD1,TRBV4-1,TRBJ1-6,ASSQEVGTGPYSPLH
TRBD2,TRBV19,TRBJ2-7,ASSRSGLAGVYEQY
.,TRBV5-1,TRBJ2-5,ASSLGQVEETQY
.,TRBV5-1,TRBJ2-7,ASSASSTYEQY
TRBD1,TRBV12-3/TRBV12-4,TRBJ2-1,ASSLGTGGEQF
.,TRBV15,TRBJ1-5,ATSREGHQPQH
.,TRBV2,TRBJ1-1,ASRLTGLGSEAF
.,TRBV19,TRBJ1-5,ASSIGGYSNQPQH
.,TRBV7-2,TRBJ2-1,ASSTDSQSSYNEQF
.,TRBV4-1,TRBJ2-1,ASSQDFLSNEQF
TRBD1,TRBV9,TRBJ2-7,ASSVEGTDYEQY
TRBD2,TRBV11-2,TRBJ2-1,ASSDTSGRTYNEQF
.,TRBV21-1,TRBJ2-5,ASSKALGGSGTQY
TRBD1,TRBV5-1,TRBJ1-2,ASSLEFRDRVLSANYGYT
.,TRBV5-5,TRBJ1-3,ASNLQGRWPGNTIY
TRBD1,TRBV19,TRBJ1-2,ASSRQGREYGYT
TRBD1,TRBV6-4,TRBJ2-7,ASSDRGHNEQY
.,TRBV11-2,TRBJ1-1,ASSLVPWLTGEAF
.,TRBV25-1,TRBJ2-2,ASYGQQNTGELF
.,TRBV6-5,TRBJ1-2,ASSYSLGLGDGYT
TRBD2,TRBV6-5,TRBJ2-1,ASSYSKLAGPNEQF